The 26 T cell receptor beta chains given below trace back to one sample, sequenced in a study of T cell repertoires in cytomegalovirus infection. Their antigen targets remain unknown. TCRdb re-called the reads through MiXCR, storing one row per CDR3 protein. This sample yields approximately 990,000 distinct CDR3 sequences, of which around 29% are seen a single time; around 15% belongs to the top ten. The source material was cultured CD8+ T cells from PBMCs, sampled from culture after CMV antigen stimulation. These receptor sequences come from a human donor in good health (CMV status not recorded). Some clones in this sample may be carry-over from other donors' samples.

This rearrangement joins TRBV27 to TRBJ1-5, with 7 positions matching TRBD1. V lost 2 bases to trimming and J lost 7 bases; unmatched junction nucleotides: 8. The CDR3 runs to 15 residues. Germline CDR1 and CDR2: MNHEY and SMNVEV (reference sequence). The CDR3: CASSLKGAIGQPQHF. The CDR3 DNA reads as TGTGCCAGCAGTTTAAAGGGGGCGATAGGGCAGCCCCAGCATTTT.

V is TRBV7-9 and J is TRBJ2-1, with D possibly called TRBD1 or TRBD2 (5 bases each). The CDR3 covers 15 residues. The V gene's germline CDR1 is SEHNR and CDR2 FQNEAQ (reference sequence). Deletions cut 3 bases from V and 5 bases from J, with 14 bases between. The CDR3 DNA reads as TGTGCCAGCAGCTTTCGGGACGGACGAAACAATGAGCAGTTCTTC. It encodes CASSFRDGRNNEQFF.

The chain employs TRBV19 and TRBJ1-6, with 7 positions matching TRBD1. This CDR3 spans 15 amino acids. V lost 5 bases and J lost 10; bases outside the gene matches: 11. From germline, CDR1 is LNHDA and CDR2 SQIVND (reference sequence). CDR3 DNA sequence: TGTGCCAGTAGTGTCGACGGGACACAGGGGTCACCCCTCCACTTT. It yields the protein CASSVDGTQGSPLHF.

CDR3 sequence (DNA): TGTGCCAGCAGCCGTACAGGGGCGGGGTTCGAGCAGTACGTC. This sequence encodes CASSRTGAGFEQYV. The V gene is TRBV7-6, the J gene TRBJ2-7, with D possibly being TRBD1 (7 bases). Germline CDR1 and CDR2: SGHVS and FNYEAQ. This CDR3 region has 14 residues. Trimming stripped 5 bases from V and 6 bases from J, with 17 bases between.

This chain joins TRBV6-6 and TRBJ2-7, with D tentatively TRBD2 (6 bases). The CDR3 extends over 12 amino acids. Per germline, CDR1 MNHNY and CDR2 SVGAGI (reference sequence). Trimming cost V 5 bases and J 5 bases, with 10 bases left between them. For the CDR3, the DNA is TGTGCCAGCAGTCAATGGGGGGACGAGCAGTACTTC. Protein: CASSQWGDEQYF.

The chain employs TRBV4-1 and TRBJ2-2; 7 positions match TRBD1. The V and J ends lost 4 bases and 2 bases, in that order; junction bases with no gene match: 10. The CDR3 is 17 amino acids. Germline CDR1 is MGHRA and CDR2 is YSYEKL. The CDR3 DNA sequence: TGCGCCAGCAGCCTACTGACCGGGACAGCTAACACCGGGGAGCTGTTTTTT. This sequence encodes CASSLLTGTANTGELFF.

This chain joins TRBV6-5 and TRBJ1-5; no firm D call. This CDR3 spans 13 amino acids. The V gene's germline CDR1 is MNHEY and CDR2 SVGAGI. Trimming stripped 6 bases from V and 5 bases from J, with 11 bases between. The CDR3 sequence: CASSRHLDQPQHF. In DNA form, the CDR3 reads TGTGCCAGCAGCCGACACCTAGATCAGCCCCAGCATTTT.

The CDR3 coding sequence is TGTGCCAGCAGGCTAATACTAGACACAGATACGCAGTATTTT. It codes for CASRLILDTDTQYF. The V and J genes are TRBV6-8 and TRBJ2-3; D perhaps matches TRBD2 (5 bases). The CDR3 is made up of 14 amino acids. Germline loops: CDR1 MNHGY, CDR2 SAAAGT. Trimming stripped 6 bases from V and 2 bases from J, with 12 bases between.

The table lists this clonotype with many counts. V usage is TRBV7-8 and J usage is TRBJ2-4, with 10 bases identical to TRBD2. J gave up 6 bases and V 5 bases, and 10 bases lay outside the gene matches. There are 16 residues in the CDR3. Germline V gene data show CDR1 as SGHVS and CDR2 as FQNEAQ. Here the CDR3 DNA reads TGTGCCAGCAGCCTAAGCGGGGGGGCCTCCAGAAACATTCAGTACTTC. Translated: CASSLSGGASRNIQYF.

The chain carries TRBV27 and TRBJ2-2, with D perhaps TRBD1 or TRBD2 (5 bases each). Germline V gene lookup returns CDR1 MNHEY and CDR2 SMNVEV (reference sequence). V shed 4 bases and J shed 3 bases, with 12 bases lying between them. The CDR3 contains 15 residues. CDR3 amino acids: CASSSGRLYTGELFF. DNA for the CDR3: TGTGCCAGCAGTTCGGGACGACTATACACCGGGGAGCTGTTTTTT.

This rearrangement joins TRBV19 to TRBJ2-2; tentatively, D is TRBD2 (6 bases). Germline CDR1 reads LNHDA; CDR2 reads SQIVND (reference sequence). This CDR3 region has 14 residues. V was cut by 6 bases and J by 6 bases, with 14 bases left in between. CDR3 residues: CASSPPGLAGELFF. As DNA, the CDR3 is TGTGCCAGTAGCCCTCCGGGACTGGCCGGGGAGCTGTTTTTT. Full variable domain (rest looked up from reference TRBV19 and TRBJ2-2): DGGITQSPKYLFRKEGQNVTLSCEQNLNHDAMYWYRQDPGQGLRLIYYSQIVNDFQKGDIAEGYSVSREKKESFPLTVTSAQKNPTAFYLCASSPPGLAGELFFGEGSRLTVL.

This clonotype was counted once. The chain links TRBV18 to TRBJ2-1; D is unresolved. Trimming removed 3 bases from V and 1 base from J, with 19 bases in between. Germline CDR1 KGHSH, CDR2 LQKENI. This CDR3 is built from 18 residues. CDR3 nucleotide sequence: TGTGCCAGCTCACCCCTGGACGTGGCCCGTAAGTCCTACAATGAGCAGTTCTTC. Residues: CASSPLDVARKSYNEQFF.

The chain is built from TRBV11-2 and TRBJ2-7; TRBD1 agrees at 8 bases. CDR3 length equals 13 residues. The V segment lost 2 bases and the J segment 6 bases; nucleotides outside the gene matches: 3. Germline values: CDR1 SGHAT, CDR2 FQNNGV. CDR3 coding DNA: TGTGCCAGCAGCTTACCAGGGGGCGGCGAGCAGTACGTC. Its translation: CASSLPGGGEQYV.

The table lists this clonotype with a few counts. The chain joins TRBV7-9 to TRBJ1-1; D remains ambiguous. The CDR3 is 14 amino acids. V was pared by 1 base and J by 0 bases, with 6 bases between. Germline V CDR1 and CDR2: SEHNR, FQNEAQ (reference sequence). In DNA, the CDR3 is TGTGCCAGCAGCTTAGAGATGATGAACACTGAAGCTTTCTTT. Translation gives CASSLEMMNTEAFF.

This clonotype was found a few times. The rearrangement links TRBV11-2 to TRBJ2-4, with 10 nucleotides matching TRBD1. The CDR3 extends over 17 amino acids. Germline V lookup: CDR1 SGHAT, CDR2 FQNNGV. The V gene end was trimmed by 1 base and the J gene end by 6 bases; junction bases not matched to a gene: 9. In DNA, the CDR3 is TGTGCCAGCAGCTTAGGCACGGGACAGGGGATGAGAAACATTCAGTACTTC. It yields the protein CASSLGTGQGMRNIQYF.

This clonotype was detected a few times. The genes are TRBV27 and TRBJ1-4; 7 nucleotides match TRBD1. The CDR3 is made up of 15 amino acids. Per the germline V gene, CDR1 is MNHEY and CDR2 is SMNVEV (reference sequence). V lost 3 bases, J lost 4 bases, and 5 bases stayed unmatched. CDR3 in DNA: TGTGCCAGCAGTTTCGCCGGGACAGTTAATGAAAAACTGTTTTTT. Protein sequence: CASSFAGTVNEKLFF.

The chain has TRBV7-6 and TRBJ2-1, with TRBD2 matching over 7 bases. Germline CDR1 reads SGHVS; CDR2 reads FNYEAQ. After removal of 4 bases from V and 7 bases from J, the junction contained 1 base not matched to a gene. CDR3 size: 12 residues. The CDR3: CASSWTRNEQFF. CDR3 sequence (DNA): TGTGCCAGCAGCTGGACTAGAAATGAGCAGTTCTTC.

The table lists this clonotype with many counts. J is TRBJ1-1 and V is TRBV12-3 or TRBV12-4; D is possibly TRBD1 (6 bases). This CDR3 is 14 amino acids long. Trimming pared 7 bases from V and 1 base from J, leaving 13 bases between. CDR3 bases: TGTGCCAGCACACCAGGGGTGGCGAACACTGAAGCTTTCTTT. As protein: CASTPGVANTEAFF.

This clonotype has just a few counts. The gene calls are TRBV5-4 and TRBJ1-4; D is unresolved. Germline V gives CDR1 SGHNT, CDR2 YYREEE (reference sequence). V was cut by 4 bases and J by 0 bases, with 10 bases left in between. The CDR3 has 15 amino acids. CDR3 sequence reads: CASSTSWATNEKLFF. The DNA for the CDR3 is TGTGCCAGCAGCACCTCATGGGCAACTAATGAAAAACTGTTTTTT. The whole variable domain, remainder taken from reference TRBV5-4 and TRBJ1-4, is ETGVTQSPTHLIKTRGQQVTLRCSSQSGHNTVSWYQQALGQGPQFIFQYYREEENGRGNFPPRFSGLQFPNYSSELNVNALELDDSALYLCASSTSWATNEKLFFGSGTQLSVL.

This clonotype showed up just a few times. The chain employs TRBV7-9 and TRBJ1-4; the D is unclear. This CDR3 contains 18 residues. Deletions cut 3 bases from V and 2 bases from J, with 19 bases between. The germline V gene encodes CDR1 SEHNR and CDR2 FQNEAQ (reference sequence). The CDR3 reads CASSLPWRTGGTNEKLFF. Written as DNA, the CDR3 is TGTGCCAGCAGCTTGCCTTGGAGAACGGGAGGGACTAATGAAAAACTGTTTTTT. Variable domain in full (rest from reference TRBV7-9 and TRBJ1-4): DTGVSQNPRHKITKRGQNVTFRCDPISEHNRLYWYRQTLGQGPEFLTYFQNEAQLEKSRLLSDRFSAERPKGSFSTLEIQRTEQGDSAMYLCASSLPWRTGGTNEKLFFGSGTQLSVL.

The rearrangement joins TRBV5-4 to TRBJ2-4; 12 bases align to TRBD2. V shed 3 bases, J shed 7 bases, and the junction held 2 bases outside the gene matches. CDR1 is SGHNT and CDR2 is YYREEE in the germline V gene (reference sequence). The CDR3 totals 14 residues. CDR3 residues: CASSSGTSGNIQYF. As DNA, the CDR3 is TGTGCCAGCAGCTCGGGGACTAGCGGGAACATTCAGTACTTC.

The CDR3 spells CASSYGTGVETQYF. The CDR3 nucleotides read TGTGCCAGCAGTTATGGGACAGGGGTGGAGACCCAGTACTTC. The genes are TRBV27 and TRBJ2-5, with 10 nucleotides matching TRBD1. CDR1 and CDR2 from the germline V gene are MNHEY and SMNVEV (reference sequence). The CDR3 has 14 amino acids. The ends lost 4 bases at V and 5 bases at J; junction bases unmatched: 4.

V usage is TRBV4-1 and J usage is TRBJ1-6; D not certain. Germline CDR1 reads MGHRA; CDR2 reads YSYEKL. V was shortened by 2 bases and J by 0 bases, with 11 bases between the two germline ends. The CDR3 sequence is 17 residues long. CDR3 protein: CASSQWTESSYNSPLHF. In DNA form, the CDR3 reads TGCGCCAGCAGCCAATGGACGGAGAGCTCCTATAATTCACCCCTCCACTTT.

The V call is TRBV7-9, the J call TRBJ1-2; 10 bases agree with TRBD1. J gave up 4 bases and V 5 bases, and 16 bases lay outside the gene matches. Germline CDR1 SEHNR, CDR2 FQNEAQ (reference sequence). CDR3 length equals 18 residues. CDR3 protein: CASSPHRDRGLLAYGYTF. The CDR3 DNA is TGTGCCAGCAGCCCCCACCGGGACAGGGGCCTACTTGCCTATGGCTACACCTTC.

The chain couples TRBV10-3 to TRBJ1-2, with 7 bases lining up with TRBD1. Trimming took 2 bases from V and 4 from J; bases not matched to a gene: 10. The CDR3 loop spans 16 amino acids. The V gene's germline CDR1 is ENHRY and CDR2 SYGVKD. The CDR3 spells CAISEDSTGMGYGYTF. For the CDR3, the DNA is TGTGCCATCAGTGAGGATTCGACAGGGATGGGCTATGGCTACACCTTC.

The genes are TRBV5-1 and TRBJ2-7, with D possibly matching TRBD2 (6 bases). The CDR3 loop spans 14 amino acids. V was cut by 3 bases and J by 6 bases, with 16 bases left in between. The germline gives CDR1 SGHRS, CDR2 YFSETQ. CDR3 region: CASSWGDGGSEQYV. CDR3 nucleotides: TGCGCCAGCAGCTGGGGAGACGGGGGATCCGAGCAGTACGTC.